This T cell receptor beta chain was retrieved from a study of control samples from healthy donors and cancer patients. Data came from immunoSEQ multiplex PCR; TCRdb stores just in-frame clones and leaves some out. The table lists around 94,000 clones, 85% to 90% of them singletons. Germline V gene lookup returns CDR1 SGHKS and CDR2 YYEKEE (reference sequence). The trim removed 4 bases at V and 0 bases at J, leaving 3 bases unmatched. There are 16 residues in the CDR3. The material sequenced was blood. The clonotype was recovered from a woman aged 45-65 years in good health. The chain is built from TRBV5-5 and TRBJ2-3, with 12 nucleotides matching TRBD2. CDR3 bases: TGTGCCAGCAGCATCACTAGCGGGAGGAGCACAGATACGCAGTATTTT. Translation: CASSITSGRSTDTQYF.